The sequence of this TCR beta chain was determined in a study of graft-versus-host responses after intestinal transplantation. Study context: Recipients obtained multivisceral, liver-intestinal, or isolated intestinal transplants. Anti-thymocyte globulin induction preceded about 3 years of tacrolimus and steroid maintenance in all recipients. Study findings and constraints: Allografts of patients with graft-donor T cell macrochimerism showed high graft-versus-host to host-versus-graft clone ratios. Among circulating GvH clones, peak levels were associated with early post-transplant declines in HvG clones.

Intraepithelial plus lamina propria lymphocytes were released by processing graft tissue. Trimming cost V 1 base and J 1 base, with 8 bases left between them. Germline V gene sequence: CDR1 MGHRA, CDR2 YSYEKL. The CDR3 sequence is 16 residues long. With respect to this clone: Antigen specificity is unknown.

Data came from immunoSEQ multiplex PCR; TCRdb stores just in-frame clones and leaves some out. The data contain 15,000 to 20,000 clones, 65% to 90% of them singletons. This chain joins TRBV4-1 and TRBJ1-6; the D is unclear. This specimen was ileum tissue, taken approximately 590 days after intestinal transplantation. The sequence came from a human patient who received an intestinal transplant, so some T cells may come from the graft donor. The CDR3 region has the DNA TGCGCCAGCAGCCAAGTCGGGTTGTCCTATAATTCACCCCTCCACTTT. Protein product: CASSQVGLSYNSPLHF.